The rows below give T cell receptor beta chains drawn from one sample of a study of shared clonotypes between healthy human individuals. Using immunoSEQ multiplex PCR, the repertoire was profiled, and TCRdb retains in-frame clones only, with some absent. Of roughly 2 million clones listed, about 95% are singletons. The specimen sequenced was naive CD8+ T cells sorted from blood. The source is a man aged 18 to 29 in good health. The CDR3 runs from the conserved cysteine through the conserved F or W. D genes are given only for firm matches. The size of a clone is reported for some rows only, either as once, few or many, or as a class for expanded clones.

abundance: once
j_gene: TRBJ2-3
v_gene: TRBV10-3
d_gene: TRBD2
CDR3aa: CAIRPGTSGATDTDTQYF
CDR3nt: TGTGCCATCAGACCCGGGACTAGCGGGGCCACTGACACAGATACGCAGTATTTT

abundance: NA
j_gene: TRBJ2-3
v_gene: TRBV7-9
d_gene: TRBD2
CDR3aa: CASSLSGSMTDTQYF
CDR3nt: TGTGCCAGCAGCCTTAGCGGGAGTATGACAGATACGCAGTATTTT

abundance: NA
j_gene: TRBJ1-2
v_gene: TRBV27
d_gene: TRBD1
CDR3aa: CASSRGQGTYGYTF
CDR3nt: TGTGCCAGCAGTCGGGGACAGGGGACCTATGGCTACACCTTC

abundance: NA
j_gene: TRBJ1-1
v_gene: TRBV6-1
d_gene: NA
CDR3aa: CASSDRVAIEAFF
CDR3nt: TGTGCCAGCAGTGACCGGGTCGCGATTGAAGCTTTCTTT

abundance: NA
j_gene: TRBJ2-7
v_gene: TRBV4-1
d_gene: NA
CDR3aa: CASAEYDEYEQYF
CDR3nt: TGCGCCAGCGCTGAGTATGACGAGTACGAGCAGTACTTC

abundance: NA
j_gene: TRBJ1-2
v_gene: TRBV6-1
d_gene: NA
CDR3aa: CASSEGATAYGYTF
CDR3nt: TGTGCCAGCAGTGAAGGTGCCACGGCCTATGGCTACACCTTC

abundance: once
j_gene: TRBJ2-3
v_gene: TRBV7-3
d_gene: TRBD2
CDR3aa: CASSSGLAGRTDTQYF
CDR3nt: TGTGCCAGCAGCTCCGGACTAGCGGGGCGCACAGATACGCAGTATTTT

abundance: NA
j_gene: TRBJ2-5
v_gene: TRBV27
d_gene: TRBD1
CDR3aa: CASSPRGYRETQYF
CDR3nt: TGTGCCAGCAGCCCCAGGGGGTATAGGGAGACCCAGTACTTC

abundance: NA
j_gene: TRBJ2-7
v_gene: TRBV4-1
d_gene: TRBD2
CDR3aa: CASSQDHERGKHEQYF
CDR3nt: TGCGCCAGCAGCCAAGATCACGAGCGGGGGAAGCACGAGCAGTACTTC

abundance: once
j_gene: TRBJ2-1
v_gene: TRBV5-4
d_gene: TRBD2
CDR3aa: CASSFAGGNEQFF
CDR3nt: TGTGCCAGCAGCTTTGCGGGGGGCAATGAGCAGTTCTTC

abundance: NA
j_gene: TRBJ2-7
v_gene: TRBV4-1
d_gene: TRBD1
CDR3aa: CASSQAGTGVYEQYF
CDR3nt: TGCGCCAGCAGCCAAGCCGGGACAGGGGTCTACGAGCAGTACTTC

abundance: NA
j_gene: TRBJ2-1
v_gene: TRBV4-1
d_gene: TRBD2
CDR3aa: CASSQETSGYNEQFF
CDR3nt: TGCGCCAGCAGCCAAGAGACTAGCGGATACAATGAGCAGTTCTTC

abundance: NA
j_gene: TRBJ2-1
v_gene: TRBV4-3
d_gene: TRBD2
CDR3aa: CASSQGRGTRYNEQFF
CDR3nt: TGCGCCAGCAGCCAAGGGCGGGGGACTAGGTACAATGAGCAGTTCTTC

abundance: NA
j_gene: TRBJ1-5
v_gene: TRBV10-2
d_gene: NA
CDR3aa: CASSEVTPNQPQHF
CDR3nt: TGCGCCAGCAGTGAGGTAACACCCAATCAGCCCCAGCATTTT

abundance: NA
j_gene: TRBJ1-1
v_gene: TRBV10-2
d_gene: NA
CDR3aa: CASSESRRASEAFF
CDR3nt: TGCGCCAGCAGTGAGTCGAGGAGGGCCTCTGAAGCTTTCTTT

abundance: NA
j_gene: TRBJ2-1
v_gene: TRBV5-6
d_gene: NA
CDR3aa: CASSVVSDEQFF
CDR3nt: TGTGCCAGCAGCGTTGTCAGTGATGAGCAGTTCTTC

abundance: NA
j_gene: TRBJ2-7
v_gene: TRBV10-2
d_gene: TRBD1
CDR3aa: CASSESDRGIQEQYF
CDR3nt: TGCGCCAGCAGTGAGTCGGACAGGGGGATTCAGGAGCAGTACTTC

abundance: few
j_gene: TRBJ2-2
v_gene: TRBV7-9
d_gene: NA
CDR3aa: CASSLVGSTGELFF
CDR3nt: TGTGCCAGCAGCTTGGTAGGGTCCACCGGGGAGCTGTTTTTT

abundance: few
j_gene: TRBJ1-2
v_gene: TRBV5-6
d_gene: TRBD1
CDR3aa: CASTPVGQNYGYTF
CDR3nt: TGTGCCAGCACCCCGGTGGGACAGAACTATGGCTACACCTTC

abundance: NA
j_gene: TRBJ2-7
v_gene: TRBV7-2
d_gene: TRBD1
CDR3aa: CASSPGTGVAYEQYF
CDR3nt: TGTGCCAGCAGCCCCGGGACAGGGGTCGCCTACGAGCAGTACTTC

abundance: NA
j_gene: TRBJ2-4
v_gene: TRBV6-6
d_gene: NA
CDR3aa: CASSFLGGAKNIQYF
CDR3nt: TGTGCCAGCAGTTTCCTGGGGGGTGCCAAAAACATTCAGTACTTC

abundance: NA
j_gene: TRBJ1-1
v_gene: TRBV5-6
d_gene: NA
CDR3aa: CASSLDEGKAFF
CDR3nt: TGTGCCAGCAGCTTAGATGAGGGCAAAGCTTTCTTT

abundance: NA
j_gene: TRBJ2-1
v_gene: TRBV13
d_gene: TRBD1
CDR3aa: CASSSEGQALGHEQFF
CDR3nt: TGTGCCAGCAGTTCCGAGGGACAGGCCCTGGGGCATGAGCAGTTCTTC

abundance: NA
j_gene: TRBJ1-3
v_gene: TRBV11-2
d_gene: TRBD1
CDR3aa: CASRSTGAGNTIYF
CDR3nt: TGTGCCAGCAGGTCGACAGGGGCTGGAAACACCATATATTTT

abundance: NA
j_gene: TRBJ2-1
v_gene: TRBV28
d_gene: TRBD2
CDR3aa: CASSPPGSGAYNEQFF
CDR3nt: TGTGCCAGCAGTCCCCCGGGTAGCGGGGCCTACAATGAGCAGTTCTTC

abundance: NA
j_gene: TRBJ2-7
v_gene: TRBV7-2
d_gene: NA
CDR3aa: CASSLVAGFDEQYF
CDR3nt: TGTGCCAGCAGCTTAGTGGCGGGCTTCGACGAGCAGTACTTC

abundance: NA
j_gene: TRBJ2-5
v_gene: TRBV2
d_gene: NA
CDR3aa: CARGEAWGPETQYF
CDR3nt: TGTGCCAGGGGGGAGGCGTGGGGTCCAGAGACCCAGTACTTC

abundance: NA
j_gene: TRBJ1-1
v_gene: TRBV9
d_gene: TRBD1
CDR3aa: CASNEGGGTEAFF
CDR3nt: TGTGCCAGCAACGAAGGGGGCGGAACTGAAGCTTTCTTT

abundance: NA
j_gene: TRBJ2-1
v_gene: TRBV7-9
d_gene: NA
CDR3aa: CASTLSSSYNEQFF
CDR3nt: TGTGCCAGCACCCTAAGTTCGTCCTACAATGAGCAGTTCTTC

abundance: NA
j_gene: TRBJ1-2
v_gene: TRBV10-2
d_gene: TRBD1
CDR3aa: CASSESGGGGYGYTF
CDR3nt: TGCGCCAGCAGTGAGTCGGGAGGGGGCGGCTATGGCTACACCTTC

abundance: NA
j_gene: TRBJ2-1
v_gene: TRBV10-1
d_gene: TRBD2
CDR3aa: CASSEVAGGPYNEQFF
CDR3nt: TGCGCCAGCAGTGAGGTAGCGGGAGGGCCCTACAATGAGCAGTTCTTC

abundance: NA
j_gene: TRBJ2-7
v_gene: TRBV4-3
d_gene: NA
CDR3aa: CASSQVEEGRYEQYF
CDR3nt: TGCGCCAGCAGCCAAGTGGAAGAGGGGCGCTACGAGCAGTACTTC

abundance: NA
j_gene: TRBJ2-7
v_gene: TRBV7-9
d_gene: NA
CDR3aa: CASSFGNPVNEQYF
CDR3nt: TGTGCCAGCAGCTTTGGGAATCCGGTCAACGAGCAGTACTTC

abundance: NA
j_gene: TRBJ1-2
v_gene: TRBV6-5
d_gene: NA
CDR3aa: CASSYSNGVPGEGYTF
CDR3nt: TGTGCCAGCAGTTACTCGAACGGAGTACCCGGTGAAGGCTACACCTTC

abundance: NA
j_gene: TRBJ1-2
v_gene: TRBV18
d_gene: TRBD1
CDR3aa: CASSPTGTGLNYGYTF
CDR3nt: TGTGCCAGCTCACCAACCGGGACAGGGCTTAACTATGGCTACACCTTC

abundance: NA
j_gene: TRBJ1-5
v_gene: TRBV10-2
d_gene: TRBD1
CDR3aa: CASSEGWGQDSNQPQHF
CDR3nt: TGCGCCAGCAGTGAGGGGTGGGGACAGGATAGCAATCAGCCCCAGCATTTT

abundance: NA
j_gene: TRBJ2-2
v_gene: TRBV9
d_gene: NA
CDR3aa: CASSPMLTGELFF
CDR3nt: TGTGCCAGCAGCCCGATGCTCACCGGGGAGCTGTTTTTT

abundance: NA
j_gene: TRBJ1-5
v_gene: TRBV4-1
d_gene: NA
CDR3aa: CASSPGPLVVQPQHF
CDR3nt: TGCGCCAGCAGCCCTGGGCCTCTGGTCGTACAGCCCCAGCATTTT

abundance: NA
j_gene: TRBJ2-1
v_gene: TRBV5-6
d_gene: NA
CDR3aa: CASKTWEPYNEQFF
CDR3nt: TGTGCCAGCAAAACTTGGGAACCCTACAATGAGCAGTTCTTC

abundance: NA
j_gene: TRBJ1-5
v_gene: TRBV13
d_gene: TRBD1
CDR3aa: CASSFSGGAGQPQHF
CDR3nt: TGTGCCAGCAGCTTCTCAGGGGGCGCCGGTCAGCCCCAGCATTTT

abundance: NA
j_gene: TRBJ1-1
v_gene: TRBV9
d_gene: NA
CDR3aa: CASSERLQDSGTEAFF
CDR3nt: TGTGCCAGCAGCGAGAGGTTACAGGACTCAGGGACTGAAGCTTTCTTT

abundance: once
j_gene: TRBJ1-4
v_gene: TRBV6-1
d_gene: NA
CDR3aa: CASREGGENEKLFF
CDR3nt: TGTGCCAGCCGGGAGGGGGGCGAGAATGAAAAACTGTTTTTT

abundance: NA
j_gene: TRBJ2-7
v_gene: TRBV5-6
d_gene: NA
CDR3aa: CASSPAGYEQYF
CDR3nt: TGTGCCAGCAGCCCCGCAGGTTACGAGCAGTACTTC

abundance: NA
j_gene: TRBJ2-2
v_gene: TRBV5-1
d_gene: NA
CDR3aa: CASSSGKYREVAGELFF
CDR3nt: TGCGCCAGCAGCTCTGGGAAATACAGGGAAGTAGCCGGGGAGCTGTTTTTT

abundance: NA
j_gene: TRBJ2-7
v_gene: TRBV27
d_gene: NA
CDR3aa: CASSLIGAEDEQYF
CDR3nt: TGTGCCAGCAGTTTAATTGGGGCCGAAGACGAGCAGTACTTC

abundance: NA
j_gene: TRBJ1-4
v_gene: TRBV27
d_gene: NA
CDR3aa: CASSLRVGGSANEKLFF
CDR3nt: TGTGCCAGCAGTTTAAGAGTTGGGGGATCGGCTAATGAAAAACTGTTTTTT

abundance: NA
j_gene: TRBJ1-1
v_gene: TRBV30
d_gene: NA
CDR3aa: CAWTMDSLGTEAFF
CDR3nt: TGTGCCTGGACCATGGACAGTTTAGGAACTGAAGCTTTCTTT

abundance: NA
j_gene: TRBJ1-1
v_gene: TRBV28
d_gene: TRBD1
CDR3aa: CASSFSGTVAPEAFF
CDR3nt: TGTGCCAGCAGTTTTTCCGGGACAGTGGCCCCTGAAGCTTTCTTT

abundance: NA
j_gene: TRBJ2-3
v_gene: TRBV27
d_gene: NA
CDR3aa: CASQGRRDTQYF
CDR3nt: TGTGCCAGCCAGGGACGTAGAGATACGCAGTATTTT

abundance: NA
j_gene: TRBJ1-5
v_gene: TRBV4-1
d_gene: NA
CDR3aa: CASSQGDYQPQHF
CDR3nt: TGCGCCAGCAGCCAAGGGGATTATCAGCCCCAGCATTTT

abundance: NA
j_gene: TRBJ2-7
v_gene: TRBV9
d_gene: NA
CDR3aa: CASSAGGLEFEQYF
CDR3nt: TGTGCCAGCAGCGCCGGAGGGTTGGAATTCGAGCAGTACTTC

abundance: NA
j_gene: TRBJ2-1
v_gene: TRBV9
d_gene: TRBD1
CDR3aa: CASSVPGGQGGNNEQFF
CDR3nt: TGTGCCAGCAGCGTACCCGGAGGACAGGGTGGTAACAATGAGCAGTTCTTC